The 29 T cell receptor beta chains listed next were all sequenced from one sample in a study of T-cell reconstitution after alpha-beta-depleted transplantation in children. A library of TCRbeta sequences, prepared with unique molecular identifiers, was generated. TCRdb recomputed calls from the PCR reads with MiXCR, one row per CDR3 protein. The sample consists of 500,000 to 750,000 distinct CDR3 sequences, 10% to 15% of them appearing once. The sequenced sample was PBMCs, mostly from graft donor cells, obtained 360 days after TCRalphabeta/CD19-depleted stem cell transplant. Receptors were obtained from a male patient between 5 and 17 years old who had a stem cell transplant for acute myeloid leukemia, so the T cells may come from the graft donor.

Many counts were recorded for this clonotype. The chain employs TRBV19 and TRBJ2-7; TRBD1 agrees at 11 bases. The CDR3 totals 15 residues. V gave up 5 bases and J gave up 3 bases; unmatched junction bases: 6. CDR1 and CDR2 (germline): LNHDA, SQIVND (reference sequence). The CDR3 DNA reads TGTGCCAGTAGTTTCTCCGGGACAGGGGGCTACGAGCAGTACTTC. Amino acids: CASSFSGTGGYEQYF.

The chain carries TRBV7-2 and TRBJ1-3; D remains unclear. Germline CDR1 SGHTA, CDR2 FQGNSA. V lost 5 bases and J lost 0, with 17 bases in between. The CDR3 has 17 amino acids. The CDR3 loop reads CASSKNWIMSSGNTIYF. CDR3 DNA: TGTGCCAGCAGCAAGAATTGGATCATGAGCTCTGGAAACACCATATATTTT.

Comments on this clonotype: Compared with germline, one end of the junction differs, possibly owing to a read error. The chain joins TRBV4-3 to TRBJ2-7, with D uncertain. CDR3 length equals 15 residues. In germline, CDR1 is LGHNA, CDR2 YSLEER. The CDR3 reads CASSQLGAPSYDQYF. The CDR3 DNA sequence: TGCGCCAGCAGCCAACTAGGAGCCCCATCATACGATCAGTACTTC.

This clonotype was picked up many times. The chain links TRBV20-1 to TRBJ2-5, with 13 bases that match TRBD2. V was clipped by 5 bases and J by 5 bases; unmatched bases: 11. This CDR3 contains 16 residues. Germline loops: CDR1 DFQATT, CDR2 SNEGSKA (reference sequence). CDR3 in amino acids: CSAWGTSGTWGETQYF. DNA for the CDR3: TGCAGTGCTTGGGGGACTAGCGGGACTTGGGGGGAGACCCAGTACTTC.

This clonotype turned up a few times. The chain combines TRBV7-6 with TRBJ1-4, with 7 bases that match TRBD1. Germline CDR1 reads SGHVS; CDR2 reads FNYEAQ. This CDR3 contains 15 residues. Trimming took 3 bases from V and 4 from J; bases not matched to a gene: 5. The CDR3 bases are TGTGCCAGCAGCTTTACAGGGGCGAGTAATGAAAAACTGTTTTTT. It encodes CASSFTGASNEKLFF.

This rearrangement joins TRBV20-1 to TRBJ1-5; tentative D call: TRBD1 (6 bases). The CDR3 extends over 15 amino acids. CDR1 DFQATT and CDR2 SNEGSKA come from the germline V gene (reference sequence). V lost 1 base to trimming and J lost 1 base, with 11 bases between them. Written as DNA, the CDR3 is TGCAGTGCTAGAGCTACAGGGCTCAGCAATCAGCCCCAGCATTTT. Translating gives CSARATGLSNQPQHF.

This clonotype was picked up a small number of times. The rearrangement joins TRBV7-8 to TRBJ2-7; a possible D gene is TRBD2 (5 bases). Germline V lookup: CDR1 SGHVS, CDR2 FQNEAQ. The CDR3 is made up of 17 amino acids. Trimming took off 0 bases at V and 3 bases at J, with 18 bases between the two ends. The CDR3 region has the DNA TGTGCCAGCAGCTTAGCCCACCTACTAGGATCCGGCTACGAGCAGTACTTC. Its protein product is CASSLAHLLGSGYEQYF.

V gene TRBV27 combines with J gene TRBJ2-1, with 12 bases that match TRBD2. There are 16 residues in the CDR3. The germline gives CDR1 MNHEY, CDR2 SMNVEV (reference sequence). The V segment lost 2 bases and the J segment 8 bases; nucleotides outside the gene matches: 7. CDR3 loop: CASSLGLAGGEDEQFF. CDR3 nucleotides: TGTGCCAGCAGTTTAGGGCTAGCGGGAGGGGAAGATGAGCAGTTCTTC.

This clonotype was seen a handful of times. This chain connects TRBV30 to TRBJ2-1, with 10 bases matching TRBD2. The CDR3 contains 16 residues. Trimming at V came to 1 base and at J to 9 bases, leaving 12 bases not matched to a gene. Germline CDR1 GTSNPN, CDR2 SVGIG (reference sequence). DNA for the CDR3: TGTGCCTGGAGTGAATCCAGCGGGAGGGCGTGGACTGAGCAGTTCTTC. Translating gives CAWSESSGRAWTEQFF. Using reference TRBV30 and TRBJ2-1 for the parts outside the CDR3, the full variable domain is SQTIHQWPATLVQPVGSPLSLECTVEGTSNPNLYWYRQAAGRGLQLLFYSVGIGQISSEVPQNLSASRPQDRQFILSSKKLLLSDSGFYLCAWSESSGRAWTEQFFGPGTRLTVL.

The chain is built from TRBV7-2 and TRBJ2-5; D possibly corresponds to TRBD2 (6 bases). The germline V gene has CDR1 SGHTA and CDR2 FQGNSA. Trimming cost V 4 bases and J 9 bases, with 18 bases left between them. The CDR3 covers 14 residues. This chain's CDR3 is CASSSWTERRAQYF. CDR3 bases: TGTGCCAGCAGCTCCTGGACTGAGCGGAGGGCCCAGTACTTC.

This clonotype was recorded many times. The gene calls are TRBV29-1 and TRBJ2-2; D unresolved. CDR3 size: 12 residues. The germline V and J ends were trimmed by 4 bases and 5 bases, with 8 bases remaining between them. In germline, CDR1 is SQVTM, CDR2 ANQGSEA. CDR3 loop: CSVGPGTGELFF. In DNA, the CDR3 is TGCAGCGTTGGGCCTGGAACCGGGGAGCTGTTTTTT.

V is TRBV25-1 and J is TRBJ2-2; weak D call: TRBD2 (5 bases). In germline, CDR1 is MGHDK, CDR2 SYGVNS. The CDR3 consists of 15 residues. V was clipped by 3 bases and J by 0 bases, with 8 bases between them. The CDR3 is CASSEERTNTGELFF. CDR3 DNA: TGTGCCAGCAGTGAGGAGCGGACGAACACCGGGGAGCTGTTTTTT.

This clonotype was recorded a few times. This chain uses TRBV15 with TRBJ2-5, with a possible D match to TRBD1 (6 bases). The germline V gene encodes CDR1 LNHNV and CDR2 YYDKDF (reference sequence). Between the trimmed V and J ends, which lost 0 bases and 4 bases, there was a span of 9 bases. This CDR3 spans 14 amino acids. In DNA, the CDR3 is TGTGCCACCAGCAGAGAGGGGGCAGGAGAGACCCAGTACTTC. Translated: CATSREGAGETQYF.

This clonotype appeared a few times. This sequence joins TRBV28 and TRBJ2-7, with no clear D. The V gene lost 3 bases and the J gene lost 6 bases, with 9 bases spanning the gap. The CDR3 is 12 residues long. CDR1 MDHEN and CDR2 SYDVKM come from the germline V gene. CDR3 bases: TGTGCCAGCAGTTTGGTCCCGGGCGAGCAGTACTTC. It specifies CASSLVPGEQYF.

The V call is TRBV24-1, the J call TRBJ2-3, with D maybe TRBD2 (5 bases). Trimming pared 5 bases from V and 0 bases from J, leaving 20 bases between. The CDR3 runs to 18 residues. CDR1 is KGHDR, CDR2 SFDVKD, per germline. This CDR3 is CATSGDPGRTPSTDTQYF. In DNA form, the CDR3 reads TGTGCCACCAGTGGAGATCCAGGACGGACTCCTAGCACAGATACGCAGTATTTT.

This sequence joins TRBV28 and TRBJ2-5, with D unclear. Trimming took off 4 bases at V and 2 bases at J, with 14 bases between the two ends. CDR3 length equals 15 residues. Germline V gene data show CDR1 as MDHEN and CDR2 as SYDVKM. This CDR3 reads CASSSRLRAQETQYF. CDR3 coding DNA: TGTGCCAGCAGTTCCCGGTTACGGGCTCAAGAGACCCAGTACTTC.

The chain carries TRBV7-2 and TRBJ1-3; tentative D call: TRBD1 (6 bases). Trimming stripped 0 bases from V and 0 bases from J, with 9 bases between. This CDR3 region has 16 residues. Germline CDR1 reads SGHTA; CDR2 reads FQGNSA. This CDR3 is CASSLAGQNSGNTIYF. As DNA, the CDR3 is TGTGCCAGCAGCTTAGCGGGACAAAACTCTGGAAACACCATATATTTT.

To note about this clonotype: The junction departs from germline at one end; a sequencing error may be responsible. V gene TRBV7-7 combines with J gene TRBJ2-7; the D is unclear. The CDR3 runs 12 residues. In germline, CDR1 is SSHAT, CDR2 FNYEAQ (reference sequence). CDR3: CASSFPPCEQYF. Written as DNA, the CDR3 is TGTGCTAGCAGCTTCCCACCTTGCGAGCAGTACTTC.

This clonotype has more than one count but fewer than ten. J is TRBJ1-5 and V is TRBV6-2 or TRBV6-3; possible D gene TRBD1, 5 bases. Germline CDR1 and CDR2: MNHEY and SVGEGT. V was clipped by 0 bases and J by 6 bases, with 6 bases between them. The CDR3 has 13 amino acids. CDR3 in amino acids: CASSYSGVQPQHF. DNA for the CDR3: TGTGCCAGCAGTTACTCGGGGGTTCAGCCCCAGCATTTT.

This clonotype was seen a handful of times. The chain carries TRBV28 and TRBJ1-2, with TRBD1 identical over 8 bases. Trimming removed 5 bases from V and 13 bases from J; junction bases left unmatched: 6. Germline V gene lookup returns CDR1 MDHEN and CDR2 SYDVKM. The CDR3 has 11 residues. CDR3 sequence: CASSPQGVSTF. The CDR3 nucleotides are TGTGCCAGCAGTCCACAGGGGGTCAGCACCTTC.

V and J are TRBV5-5 and TRBJ2-1; TRBD2 agrees at 11 bases. The CDR3 is 13 residues long. The V and J ends lost 2 bases and 16 bases, in that order; junction bases with no gene match: 8. Per germline, CDR1 SGHKS and CDR2 YYEKEE (reference sequence). The CDR3 DNA is TGTGCCAGCAGCTTTGGGCTAGCGGGAGGTAAATTCTTC. Encoded protein: CASSFGLAGGKFF.

This clonotype was seen only a few times. The chain has TRBV27 and TRBJ2-1; the match to TRBD2 covers 8 bases. Germline-derived CDR1 and CDR2 are MNHEY and SMNVEV (reference sequence). The CDR3 runs 15 residues. Trimming took 7 bases from V and 8 from J; bases not matched to a gene: 13. CDR3 in amino acids: CASNSWDGRGDEQFF. The CDR3 DNA follows: TGTGCCAGCAATTCGTGGGACGGGAGGGGCGATGAGCAGTTCTTC.

This clonotype was counted between two and nine times. This chain connects TRBV9 to TRBJ2-5; D is uncertain. Looked up from germline, CDR1 is SGDLS and CDR2 is YYNGEE. Trimming took off 0 bases at V and 1 base at J, with 13 bases between the two ends. The CDR3 has 16 residues. CDR3 nucleotides: TGTGCCAGCAGCGTAGGGGGAACCCGCTCCCAAGAGACCCAGTACTTC. Protein product: CASSVGGTRSQETQYF.

The genes are TRBV12-3 or TRBV12-4 and TRBJ2-7; D perhaps matches TRBD2 (5 bases). The V end lost 5 bases, the J end lost 3 bases, and 11 bases lay between the germline ends. This CDR3 region has 13 residues. The CDR3 sequence is CASSPRVHYEQYF. Here the CDR3 DNA reads TGTGCCAGCAGTCCGAGGGTGCACTACGAGCAGTACTTC.

This chain connects TRBV20-1 to TRBJ2-7, with D tentatively TRBD2 (5 bases). The CDR3 is made up of 15 amino acids. CDR1 is DFQATT, CDR2 SNEGSKA, per germline (reference sequence). Trimming stripped 1 base from V and 0 bases from J, with 13 bases between. The CDR3 sequence is CSARGGGRLSYEQYF. CDR3 sequence (DNA): TGCAGTGCTAGAGGCGGAGGCCGTCTCTCCTACGAGCAGTACTTC.

Many counts were recorded for this clonotype. The chain links TRBV20-1 to TRBJ2-1; perhaps TRBD2 as D (6 bases). CDR3 size: 16 residues. V lost 2 bases to trimming and J lost 5 bases, with 19 bases between them. The germline CDR1 and CDR2 sequences are DFQATT and SNEGSKA (reference sequence). The DNA of the CDR3 is TGCAGTGCTAGATCAAACGGGGGAGCGCTGAACAATGAGCAGTTCTTC. Translated, it gives CSARSNGGALNNEQFF.

This clonotype was seen more than once but under ten times. V gene TRBV7-6 combines with J gene TRBJ2-1; 10 nucleotides line up with TRBD2. Germline lookup yields CDR1 SGHVS and CDR2 FNYEAQ. V was clipped by 4 bases and J by 2 bases; unmatched bases: 14. The CDR3 runs 19 residues. The CDR3 DNA sequence: TGTGCCAGCAGCTCGCCCGGAGGACTAGCGGCCTCGGCCTACAATGAGCAGTTCTTC. It encodes CASSSPGGLAASAYNEQFF. Looking up the rest from reference TRBV7-6 and TRBJ2-1 gives the full variable domain: GAGVSQSPRYKVTKRGQDVALRCDPISGHVSLYWYRQALGQGPEFLTYFNYEAQQDKSGLPNDRFSAERPEGSISTLTIQRTEQRDSAMYRCASSSPGGLAASAYNEQFFGPGTRLTVL.

This clonotype has a count of ten or more. The chain recombines TRBV29-1 with TRBJ2-6; TRBD1 matches at 7 bases. CDR3 length equals 16 residues. The V and J ends lost 4 bases and 2 bases, in that order; junction bases with no gene match: 8. Germline lookup yields CDR1 SQVTM and CDR2 ANQGSEA. DNA for the CDR3: TGCAGCGTTGGAAGGACAGGATCCCCTGGGGCCAACGTCCTGACTTTC. Its translation: CSVGRTGSPGANVLTF.

This clonotype came up a few times. This rearrangement joins TRBV12-3 or TRBV12-4 to TRBJ2-7; 12 bases are a match to TRBD2. The trim removed 6 bases at V and 5 bases at J, leaving 8 bases unmatched. This CDR3 has 15 residues. The CDR3 sequence is CASSLIGTSGHEQYF. CDR3 in DNA: TGTGCCAGCAGCCTAATCGGGACTAGCGGGCACGAGCAGTACTTC.